Each of the 10 T cell receptor beta chains below was sequenced from the same sample in a study of T cell repertoires in ileal Crohn's disease. Time point in this sample: inflamed ileum from the surgical specimen. Profiling relied on immunoSEQ multiplex PCR, and the TCRdb table lists in-frame clones only, not all of them. This table has about 15,000 clones, about 78% appearing once. Sequencing was performed on ileal tissue. All receptors derive from an adult with Crohn's disease.

V is TRBV6-5 and J is TRBJ2-1; 14 bases are shared with TRBD2. With 0 bases clipped from V and 12 bases from J, the junction kept 7 bases outside the gene matches. The CDR3 contains 16 residues. Germline CDR1 is MNHEY and CDR2 is SVGAGI. The CDR3 sequence is CASSYSMTSGGAAQFF. For the CDR3, the DNA is TGTGCCAGCAGTTACTCGATGACTAGCGGGGGGGCCGCGCAGTTCTTC.

V and J are TRBV7-3 and TRBJ2-5, with 8 nucleotides matching TRBD2. With 5 bases clipped from V and 4 bases from J, the junction kept 12 bases outside the gene matches. The CDR3 extends over 16 amino acids. The germline V gene has CDR1 SGHTA and CDR2 FQGTGA. This CDR3 is CASSPSGTRSRETQYF. The DNA of the CDR3 is TGTGCCAGCAGCCCGAGCGGGACTAGAAGTCGAGAGACCCAGTACTTC.

V is TRBV15 and J is TRBJ1-5, with TRBD1 matching 7 bases. Trimming removed 3 bases from V and 5 bases from J; junction bases left unmatched: 7. CDR1 and CDR2 from the germline V gene are LNHNV and YYDKDF (reference sequence). The CDR3 is 15 amino acids. CDR3 residues: CATSRTGSFDQPQHF. The CDR3, as DNA: TGTGCCACCAGCAGGACAGGGTCCTTCGATCAGCCCCAGCATTTT.

This clone showed up just once. This chain uses TRBV9 with TRBJ1-3; D is unresolved. CDR3 size: 14 residues. Trimming removed 0 bases at V and 1 base at J, with 5 bases between. Germline lookup yields CDR1 SGDLS and CDR2 YYNGEE. CDR3 sequence: CASSVEQSGNTIYF. CDR3 DNA sequence: TGTGCCAGCAGCGTAGAGCAGTCTGGAAACACCATATATTTT.

The V gene is TRBV6-5, the J gene TRBJ1-1; 8 bases are shared with TRBD1. The germline V gene has CDR1 MNHEY and CDR2 SVGAGI. V lost 7 bases to trimming and J lost 1 base; unmatched junction nucleotides: 2. This CDR3 region has 13 residues. The CDR3 sequence: CASTGTGNTEAFF. CDR3 DNA: TGTGCCAGCACAGGGACAGGGAACACTGAAGCTTTCTTT.

This chain joins TRBV7-6 and TRBJ2-3, with TRBD2 identical over 11 bases. The V and J ends lost 1 base and 4 bases, in that order; junction bases with no gene match: 7. The CDR3 sequence is 17 residues long. From germline, CDR1 is SGHVS and CDR2 FNYEAQ. The CDR3 spells CASSLGASGGPPDTQYF. The DNA for the CDR3 is TGTGCCAGCAGCTTAGGGGCTAGCGGGGGGCCCCCAGATACGCAGTATTTT.

This clone was found a few times. This chain joins TRBV5-1 and TRBJ2-7, with a tentative D call TRBD2 (5 bases). The length of the CDR3 is 15 residues. The germline CDR1 and CDR2 sequences are SGHRS and YFSETQ. The V and J ends lost 4 bases and 5 bases respectively, with 19 bases between them. CDR3 amino acids: CASSPDPGGWDEQYF. In nucleotides, the CDR3 is TGCGCCAGCAGCCCGGACCCGGGCGGGTGGGACGAGCAGTACTTC.

The chain employs TRBV5-1 and TRBJ2-7; TRBD2 matches 14 bases. The J segment lost 8 bases and the V segment lost 2 bases, leaving 3 bases of the junction unmatched. CDR1 and CDR2 (germline): SGHRS, YFSETQ. The CDR3 totals 14 residues. This chain's CDR3 is CASSLGLAGGQQYF. DNA for the CDR3: TGCGCCAGCAGCTTAGGACTAGCGGGAGGTCAGCAGTACTTC.

This clone occurred a few times. This sequence joins TRBV7-2 and TRBJ1-5; unclear D gene. V lost 5 bases to trimming and J lost 5 bases, with 10 bases between them. Germline V lookup: CDR1 SGHTA, CDR2 FQGNSA. The CDR3 runs to 13 residues. The CDR3 region is CASSVQSHQPQHF. Here the CDR3 DNA reads TGTGCCAGCAGCGTACAGAGTCATCAGCCCCAGCATTTT.

Points on this clone: This sample also contains other DNA sequences that code for the same CDR3. This chain connects TRBV9 to TRBJ2-3; 7 bases fit TRBD2. The germline V gene encodes CDR1 SGDLS and CDR2 YYNGEE. The CDR3 spans 15 residues. Trimming removed 0 bases from V and 1 base from J; junction bases left unmatched: 2. CDR3 DNA sequence: TGTGCCAGCAGCGTAGCGGGGGGAGGCACAGATACGCAGTATTTT. Residues: CASSVAGGGTDTQYF. The whole variable domain, remainder taken from reference TRBV9 and TRBJ2-3, is DSGVTQTPKHLITATGQRVTLRCSPRSGDLSVYWYQQSLDQGLQFLIQYYNGEERAKGNILERFSAQQFPDLHSELNLSSLELGDSALYFCASSVAGGGTDTQYFGPGTRLTVL.